The rows below give T cell receptor beta chains drawn from one sample of a study of immune reconstitution after stem cell transplant in scleroderma. TCRdb ran MiXCR on the RT-PCR reads and lists one entry per CDR3 protein. The sample has about 2,900 distinct CDR3 sequences; more than 7.5% are singletons. Sampling was performed before or after autologous hematopoietic stem cell transplantation (not recorded which). The receptors originated from a female donor with systemic sclerosis. Each CDR3 is given with its conserved first and last residue. D genes are given only for firm matches. Only part of the rows carry a size: once, few, many, or a class if the clone is expanded.

j_gene,v_gene,d_gene,abundance,CDR3aa,CDR3nt
TRBJ1-4,TRBV11-2,NA,few,CASSLTGHDEKLFF,TGTGCCAGCAGCTTAACAGGGCATGATGAAAAACTGTTTTTT
TRBJ2-1,TRBV20-1,NA,medium-sized,CSARVMGNEQFF,TGCAGTGCTAGAGTAATGGGCAATGAGCAGTTCTTC
TRBJ1-2,TRBV11-2,TRBD1,medium-sized,CASSSGQSGADGYTF,TGTGCCAGCAGCTCGGGACAGTCTGGAGCGGATGGCTACACCTTC
TRBJ2-1,TRBV7-9,TRBD1,medium-sized,CASSFQGDGEQFF,TGTGCCAGCAGCTTTCAGGGGGACGGTGAGCAGTTCTTC
TRBJ2-7,TRBV29-1,NA,few,CSVIWGPFREQYF,TGCAGCGTCATCTGGGGGCCTTTTCGCGAGCAGTACTTC
TRBJ1-4,TRBV10-3,NA,medium-sized,CAISDGGAANEKLFF,TGTGCCATCAGTGACGGGGGAGCGGCTAATGAAAAACTGTTTTTT
TRBJ1-2,TRBV5-5,TRBD1,NA,CASSLEQGAQVYGYTF,TGTGCCAGCAGCTTGGAGCAGGGGGCGCAGGTCTATGGCTACACCTTC
TRBJ2-3,TRBV2,TRBD1,medium-sized,CASSEDPGQASTDTQYF,TGTGCCAGCAGTGAAGACCCGGGACAGGCAAGCACAGATACGCAGTATTTT
TRBJ1-2,TRBV5-1,TRBD1,NA,CASSPSTRGPYGYTF,TGCGCCAGCAGCCCGAGTACCAGGGGGCCCTATGGCTACACCTTC
TRBJ2-7,TRBV20-1,TRBD2,NA,CSARDLAGRPYEQYF,TGCAGTGCTAGAGATCTAGCGGGGCGTCCCTACGAGCAGTACTTC
TRBJ1-1,TRBV13,TRBD1,large,CASSLVGQGQMNTEAFF,TGTGCCAGCAGCTTAGTCGGACAGGGGCAAATGAACACTGAAGCTTTCTTT
TRBJ2-3,TRBV20-1,TRBD2,medium-sized,CSVPSGLADTQYF,TGCAGTGTTCCGTCGGGACTAGCGGATACGCAGTATTTT
TRBJ2-7,TRBV4-2,NA,NA,CASSPVLLGSRYEQYF,TGTGCCAGCAGCCCCGTCCTTCTAGGTTCCCGGTACGAGCAGTACTTC
TRBJ2-1,TRBV6-1,NA,medium-sized,CASSEALFVRGAYNEQFF,TGTGCCAGCAGTGAAGCGCTTTTTGTAAGGGGCGCCTACAATGAGCAGTTCTTC
TRBJ2-7,TRBV11-2,TRBD1,medium-sized,CASSLMGQGAYEQYF,TGTGCCAGCAGCTTAATGGGACAGGGGGCTTACGAGCAGTACTTC
TRBJ2-7,TRBV29-1,TRBD2,few,CSVDLGTIDEQYF,TGCAGCGTTGATTTGGGGACTATCGACGAGCAGTACTTC
TRBJ1-1,TRBV12-3/TRBV12-4,TRBD1,medium-sized,CASSPGTANTEAFF,TGTGCCAGCAGTCCAGGGACAGCAAACACTGAAGCTTTCTTT
TRBJ1-1,TRBV5-1,NA,few,CASSLEGPGNTEAFF,TGCGCCAGCAGCTTGGAGGGGCCCGGGAACACTGAAGCTTTCTTT
TRBJ2-3,TRBV6-5,NA,medium-sized,CASSYSADTDTQYF,TGTGCCAGCAGTTACTCGGCAGACACAGATACGCAGTATTTT
TRBJ2-1,TRBV5-1,NA,few,CASSFPSDEQFF,TGCGCCAGCAGCTTTCCCTCAGATGAGCAGTTCTTC
TRBJ2-7,TRBV4-1,NA,few,CASSQTGVSYEQYF,TGCGCCAGCAGCCAGACGGGAGTCTCCTACGAGCAGTACTTC
TRBJ2-2,TRBV7-3,NA,few,CASSGANTGELFF,TGTGCCAGCAGCGGGGCCAACACCGGGGAGCTGTTTTTT
TRBJ1-2,TRBV19,NA,NA,CASSTRGFEGYTF,TGTGCCAGTAGTACTAGAGGATTCGAAGGCTACACCTTC
TRBJ2-1,TRBV19,TRBD2,medium-sized,CASSTAGGPYNEQFF,TGTGCCAGTAGTACCGCGGGGGGTCCCTACAATGAGCAGTTCTTC
TRBJ2-3,TRBV15,NA,NA,CATSRGGFTDTQYF,TGTGCCACCAGCAGAGGAGGGTTCACAGATACGCAGTATTTT
TRBJ1-6,TRBV2,NA,medium-sized,CATIRDRSSYNSPLHF,TGTGCCACCATCCGGGACCGGAGCTCCTATAATTCACCCCTCCACTTT
TRBJ2-1,TRBV6-5,NA,NA,CASSYFAGSSYNEQFF,TGTGCCAGCAGTTACTTTGCGGGGAGCTCCTACAATGAGCAGTTCTTC
TRBJ2-3,TRBV5-1,TRBD2,few,CASSYQRGRADTQYF,TGCGCCAGCAGTTACCAGCGGGGGCGAGCAGATACGCAGTATTTT
TRBJ2-5,TRBV20-1,TRBD2,medium-sized,CSASGGASETQYF,TGCAGTGCTAGCGGGGGGGCGTCAGAGACCCAGTACTTC
TRBJ2-3,TRBV5-1,TRBD2,medium-sized,CASSLERGVPDTQYF,TGCGCCAGCAGCTTGGAGCGGGGGGTTCCAGATACGCAGTATTTT